The 29 T cell receptor beta chains below were found in one sample sequenced in a study of OX40 agonist ivuxolimab in advanced cancers. The method was immunoSEQ multiplex PCR; TCRdb's version includes in-frame clones alone and lacks a portion of them. The table records some 80,000 clones, 75% to 90% of them present only once. The source was CD4+ or CD8+ T cells sorted from blood, collected in a trial of the OX40 agonist ivuxolimab. Receptors were obtained from an adult with an advanced solid tumor such as melanoma, head and neck, liver or kidney cancer.

V usage is TRBV7-8 and J usage is TRBJ1-5, with TRBD1 matching over 7 bases. The germline V gene has CDR1 SGHVS and CDR2 FQNEAQ. The CDR3 covers 16 residues. The V segment lost 1 base and the J segment 3 bases; nucleotides outside the gene matches: 6. The CDR3 sequence: CASSLVRDSYNQPQHF. CDR3 nucleotides: TGTGCCAGCAGCTTAGTCCGGGACAGTTACAATCAGCCCCAGCATTTT.

In DNA, the CDR3 is TGTGCCAGCAGCGTAGCCCCTCTAGCGGGAGGGAAAGAGACCCAGTACTTC. Amino acid sequence: CASSVAPLAGGKETQYF. This rearrangement joins TRBV9 to TRBJ2-5; the match to TRBD2 covers 12 bases. The CDR3 spans 17 residues. The germline CDR1 and CDR2 sequences are SGDLS and YYNGEE. The V and J ends lost 0 bases and 3 bases, in that order; junction bases with no gene match: 6.

The CDR3 reads CASSSGTSAGVSGDTQYF. The CDR3 DNA is TGTGCCAGCAGCTCCGGGACTAGCGCCGGGGTTAGTGGAGATACGCAGTATTTT. J is TRBJ2-3 and V is TRBV4-2; 10 bases match TRBD2. This CDR3 has 18 amino acids. Germline CDR1 and CDR2: LGHNA and YNFKEQ. Germline trimming cut 5 bases from V and 5 bases from J; bases unmatched to any gene: 16.

This clone was picked up a small number of times. The chain carries TRBV30 and TRBJ1-2; 8 nucleotides agree with TRBD1. The CDR3 is 13 residues long. The germline gives CDR1 GTSNPN, CDR2 SVGIG (reference sequence). Losses at the gene ends were 4 bases for V and 4 bases for J; bases not matched to a gene: 5. The CDR3 region is CAWNPGQVYGYTF. The CDR3 bases are TGTGCCTGGAACCCGGGACAGGTCTATGGCTACACCTTC.

The V gene is TRBV5-1, the J gene TRBJ1-5; perhaps TRBD1 as D (6 bases). This CDR3 spans 18 amino acids. Germline CDR1 and CDR2: SGHRS and YFSETQ. The V gene lost 0 bases and the J gene lost 5 bases, with 21 bases spanning the gap. The chain's CDR3 is CASSLGGRGPGWDQPQHF. The DNA for the CDR3 is TGCGCCAGCAGCTTGGGCGGCAGGGGCCCCGGGTGGGATCAGCCCCAGCATTTT.

This clone has only one observation. At the DNA level, this CDR3 is encoded by other sequences in the same sample as well. The J gene is TRBJ2-2, the V gene TRBV30, with a possible D match to TRBD1 (5 bases). Trimming took 1 base from V and 3 from J, leaving 6 bases between them. Germline CDR1 and CDR2: GTSNPN and SVGIG (reference sequence). The CDR3 is 13 residues long. CDR3 loop: CAWSGQHTGELFF. The CDR3 nucleotides are TGTGCCTGGAGTGGACAGCACACCGGGGAGCTGTTTTTT.

This chain uses TRBV6-5 with TRBJ2-7, with 7 bases that match TRBD1. Trimming took 6 bases from V and 6 from J; bases not matched to a gene: 8. Germline CDR1 and CDR2: MNHEY and SVGAGI. The CDR3 contains 13 residues. For the CDR3, the DNA is TGTGCCAGCAGACAGGGGCCTTTACGCGAGCAGTACTTC. Protein sequence: CASRQGPLREQYF.

This chain uses TRBV5-1 with TRBJ2-2, with D maybe TRBD2 (6 bases). V lost 4 bases to trimming and J lost 2 bases, with 12 bases between them. The CDR3 extends over 15 amino acids. Germline V gives CDR1 SGHRS, CDR2 YFSETQ. Written as DNA, the CDR3 is TGCGCCAGCAGCCACGGGGGTTCCAACACCGGGGAGCTGTTTTTT. It codes for CASSHGGSNTGELFF.

This clone was observed a single time. The gene calls are TRBV29-1 and TRBJ1-1; TRBD1 matches 9 bases. The CDR3 runs to 15 residues. Germline V gives CDR1 SQVTM, CDR2 ANQGSEA. V shed 4 bases, J shed 0 bases, and the junction held 6 bases outside the gene matches. The DNA of the CDR3 is TGCAGCGTTGTTGGACAGGGGAAACTGAACACTGAAGCTTTCTTT. Amino acid sequence: CSVVGQGKLNTEAFF.

This clone showed up just once. CDR3 DNA sequence: TGCGCCAGCAGCTTGGAGCAGGGAAGTCGAGAGACCCAGTACTTC. This codes for CASSLEQGSRETQYF. The chain is built from TRBV5-1 and TRBJ2-5, with D possibly being TRBD1 (5 bases). Germline-derived CDR1 and CDR2 are SGHRS and YFSETQ. This CDR3 is built from 15 residues. V was clipped by 0 bases and J by 4 bases, with 13 bases between them.

V and J are TRBV18 and TRBJ2-7; unclear D gene. The CDR3 extends over 15 amino acids. Trimming took off 3 bases at V and 5 bases at J, with 17 bases between the two ends. Germline CDR1 reads KGHSH; CDR2 reads LQKENI. In DNA, the CDR3 is TGTGCCAGCTCACCGTACGGCACAAAAGGCCACGAGCAGTACTTC. As protein: CASSPYGTKGHEQYF.

This rearrangement joins TRBV6-4 to TRBJ2-7, with 7 bases aligning to TRBD1. J gave up 4 bases and V 8 bases, and 11 bases lay outside the gene matches. Germline V gives CDR1 MRHNA, CDR2 SNTAGT. This CDR3 comprises 14 residues. This chain's CDR3 is CASRTRGPPYEQYF. The CDR3 region has the DNA TGTGCCAGCCGAACGAGGGGGCCCCCTTACGAGCAGTACTTC.

This clone was observed once. V usage is TRBV11-2 and J usage is TRBJ2-1; 9 bases are a match to TRBD2. The germline V gene has CDR1 SGHAT and CDR2 FQNNGV. The CDR3 extends over 15 amino acids. Unmatched junction bases numbered 5, after V lost 5 bases and J lost 3 bases. CDR3 sequence (DNA): TGTGCCAGCAGCCCTGGGACTAGCTTCTACAATGAGCAGTTCTTC. Encoded protein: CASSPGTSFYNEQFF.

V is TRBV5-1 and J is TRBJ2-7, with 9 positions matching TRBD2. From germline, CDR1 is SGHRS and CDR2 YFSETQ. V gave up 4 bases and J gave up 0 bases; unmatched junction bases: 5. The CDR3 contains 15 residues. The DNA of the CDR3 is TGCGCCAGCAGCCCGACGACTAGCGGCTCCTACGAGCAGTACTTC. Translating gives CASSPTTSGSYEQYF. Filled out from reference TRBV5-1 and TRBJ2-7, the complete variable domain reads KAGVTQTPRYLIKTRGQQVTLSCSPISGHRSVSWYQQTPGQGLQFLFEYFSETQRNKGNFPGRFSGRQFSNSRSEMNVSTLELGDSALYLCASSPTTSGSYEQYFGPGTRLTVT.

V and J are TRBV7-3 and TRBJ1-1; D unresolved. The CDR3 has 13 amino acids. Per the germline V gene, CDR1 is SGHTA and CDR2 is FQGTGA. Trimming cost V 0 bases and J 5 bases, with 7 bases left between them. CDR3 amino acids: CASSLTTATEAFF. CDR3 DNA: TGTGCCAGCAGCTTAACAACAGCGACTGAAGCTTTCTTT.

The CDR3 sequence: CASRAPGTDYGYTF. DNA of the CDR3: TGTGCCAGCAGGGCTCCCGGGACGGATTATGGCTACACCTTC. This rearrangement joins TRBV6-1 to TRBJ1-2; possible D gene TRBD1, 5 bases. The germline V gene encodes CDR1 MNHNS and CDR2 SASEGT. The germline V and J ends were trimmed by 6 bases and 5 bases, with 16 bases remaining between them. The CDR3 has 14 amino acids.

The CDR3 here is CATSRDFTGELFF. In DNA, the CDR3 is TGTGCCACCAGCAGGGACTTCACCGGGGAGCTGTTTTTT. The gene calls are TRBV15 and TRBJ2-2; possible D gene TRBD2, 5 bases. V gave up 3 bases and J gave up 4 bases, with 6 bases separating them. Germline V lookup: CDR1 LNHNV, CDR2 YYDKDF (reference sequence). This CDR3 contains 13 residues.

The rearrangement joins TRBV27 to TRBJ2-6; possible D gene TRBD1, 5 bases. The V gene lost 7 bases and the J gene lost 2 bases, with 15 bases spanning the gap. Germline assignment: CDR1 MNHEY and CDR2 SMNVEV (reference sequence). This CDR3 is 16 amino acids long. The CDR3 here is CASTQVSNPGANVLTF. The CDR3 DNA sequence: TGTGCCAGCACACAGGTTTCGAACCCTGGGGCCAACGTCCTGACTTTC.

V and J are TRBV7-2 and TRBJ1-2; maybe TRBD1 (5 bases). CDR1 and CDR2 (germline): SGHTA, FQGNSA. V lost 5 bases and J 5 bases, leaving 15 bases between the germline ends. The CDR3 extends over 14 amino acids. CDR3 amino acids: CASSPAGGGYGYTF. The CDR3 DNA sequence: TGTGCCAGCAGCCCTGCCGGGGGTGGGTATGGCTACACCTTC.

This CDR3 reads CASSVGLSGRNEQYF. CDR3 DNA sequence: TGTGCCAGCAGCGTAGGGCTTAGCGGGAGAAACGAGCAGTACTTC. The chain is built from TRBV9 and TRBJ2-7; TRBD2 matches at 9 bases. Germline loops: CDR1 SGDLS, CDR2 YYNGEE. With V trimmed by 0 bases and J by 5 bases, 6 bases remained unmatched. The CDR3 runs to 15 residues.

This clone was seen only once. The rearrangement joins TRBV13 to TRBJ1-2; the match to TRBD1 covers 9 bases. Losses at the gene ends were 3 bases for V and 8 bases for J; bases not matched to a gene: 7. CDR3 length: 14 amino acids. CDR1 is PRHDT, CDR2 FYEKMQ, per germline (reference sequence). In DNA, the CDR3 is TGTGCCAGCAGCTTCCAACAGGGGGCGCGGGGCTACACCTTC. Residues: CASSFQQGARGYTF.

This chain uses TRBV5-8 with TRBJ2-3; TRBD2 matches 9 bases. Germline loops: CDR1 SGHTS, CDR2 YDEGEE. V was pared by 4 bases and J by 2 bases, with 8 bases of the junction left unmatched. The CDR3 has 16 residues. The CDR3 sequence is CASSGGLAPYTDTQYF. CDR3 DNA sequence: TGTGCCAGCAGCGGGGGACTAGCACCCTACACAGATACGCAGTATTTT.

This sequence joins TRBV27 and TRBJ2-3; 7 positions agree with TRBD2. With V trimmed by 2 bases and J by 6 bases, 8 bases remained unmatched. The CDR3 has 15 amino acids. CDR1 and CDR2 (germline): MNHEY, SMNVEV (reference sequence). CDR3 bases: TGTGCCAGCAGTTTAGAGGGGCGGGGGATGGATACGCAGTATTTT. It encodes CASSLEGRGMDTQYF.

This rearrangement joins TRBV2 to TRBJ2-3; the D call may be TRBD1 or TRBD2 (5 bases each). Looked up from germline, CDR1 is SNHLY and CDR2 is FYNNEI. V gave up 4 bases and J gave up 0 bases, with 5 bases separating them. CDR3 length: 13 amino acids. CDR3 amino acids: CASSGGSTDTQYF. CDR3 nucleotide sequence: TGTGCCAGCAGTGGGGGGAGCACAGATACGCAGTATTTT.

This clone was counted only a few times. CDR3 sequence (DNA): TGTGCCAGCAGCCGCGGACAGGGTGACGTGCGGACCATATATTTT. It specifies CASSRGQGDVRTIYF. The chain is built from TRBV28 and TRBJ1-3, with 8 nucleotides matching TRBD1. Germline values: CDR1 MDHEN, CDR2 SYDVKM. Unmatched junction bases numbered 14, after V lost 6 bases and J lost 10 bases. The CDR3 totals 15 residues.

The chain is built from TRBV27 and TRBJ1-2; D unclear. V lost 2 bases and J lost 10, with 14 bases in between. This CDR3 comprises 13 residues. The V gene's germline CDR1 is MNHEY and CDR2 SMNVEV (reference sequence). The CDR3 DNA is TGTGCCAGCAGTTTAGGTCCAAGTAGACCCTACACCTTC. Amino acid sequence: CASSLGPSRPYTF.

The chain combines TRBV19 with TRBJ1-3; 9 bases fit TRBD1. Germline CDR1 and CDR2: LNHDA and SQIVND (reference sequence). V trimming: 7 bases; J trimming: 0 bases; junction bases outside the gene matches: 7. This CDR3 is built from 16 residues. CDR3 bases: TGTGCCAGTATTGAGGACAGGGGCTACTCTGGAAACACCATATATTTT. The encoded protein is CASIEDRGYSGNTIYF.

This clone occurred once. The chain couples TRBV18 to TRBJ1-1, with D perhaps matching TRBD1 (5 bases). Trimming pared 4 bases from V and 0 bases from J, leaving 15 bases between. The CDR3 spans 16 residues. The germline CDR1 and CDR2 sequences are KGHSH and LQKENI. Here the CDR3 reads CASSQTWAGLNTEAFF. CDR3 DNA: TGTGCCAGCTCACAAACTTGGGCAGGGCTGAACACTGAAGCTTTCTTT.

The chain combines TRBV6-6 with TRBJ2-3; the match to TRBD2 covers 8 bases. From germline, CDR1 is MNHNY and CDR2 SVGAGI (reference sequence). Trimming took 2 bases from V and 3 from J; bases not matched to a gene: 7. The CDR3 runs to 16 residues. CDR3 loop: CASSYGSGGITDTQYF. Written as DNA, the CDR3 is TGTGCCAGCAGTTACGGGTCGGGAGGGATTACAGATACGCAGTATTTT.